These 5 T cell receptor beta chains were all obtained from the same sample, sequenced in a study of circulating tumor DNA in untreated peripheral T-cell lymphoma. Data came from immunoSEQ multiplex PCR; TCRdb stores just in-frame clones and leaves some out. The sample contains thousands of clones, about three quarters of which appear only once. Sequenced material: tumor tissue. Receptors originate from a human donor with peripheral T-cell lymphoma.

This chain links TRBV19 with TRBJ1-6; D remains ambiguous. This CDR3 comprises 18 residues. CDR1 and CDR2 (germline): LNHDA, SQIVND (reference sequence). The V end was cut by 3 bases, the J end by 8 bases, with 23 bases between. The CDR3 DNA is TGTGCCAGTAGTATTAAAGGGAGGGTCTCCTTCATCGATTCACCCCTCCACTTT. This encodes CASSIKGRVSFIDSPLHF.

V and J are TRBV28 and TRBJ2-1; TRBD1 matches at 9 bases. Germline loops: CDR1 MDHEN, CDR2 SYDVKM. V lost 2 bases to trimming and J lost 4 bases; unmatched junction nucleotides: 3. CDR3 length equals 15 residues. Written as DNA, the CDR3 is TGTGCCAGCAGTTTAGTGACAGGGGGTTACAATGAGCAGTTCTTC. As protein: CASSLVTGGYNEQFF.

This chain's CDR3 is CAWSPDGYVSGNEKLFF. CDR3 in DNA: TGTGCCTGGAGTCCTGACGGTTACGTTTCGGGTAATGAAAAACTGTTTTTT. This sequence joins TRBV30 and TRBJ1-4; no firm D call. The CDR3 is made up of 17 amino acids. V was trimmed by 2 bases and J by 4 bases, leaving 20 bases between them. Germline V gene data show CDR1 as GTSNPN and CDR2 as SVGIG (reference sequence). Looking up the rest from reference TRBV30 and TRBJ1-4 gives the full variable domain: SQTIHQWPATLVQPVGSPLSLECTVEGTSNPNLYWYRQAAGRGLQLLFYSVGIGQISSEVPQNLSASRPQDRQFILSSKKLLLSDSGFYLCAWSPDGYVSGNEKLFFGSGTQLSVL.

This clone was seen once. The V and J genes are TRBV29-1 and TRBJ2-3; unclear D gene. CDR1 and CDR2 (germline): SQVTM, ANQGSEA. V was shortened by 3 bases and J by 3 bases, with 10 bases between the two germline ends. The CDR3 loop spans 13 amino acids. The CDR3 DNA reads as TGCAGCGTTGATCCTCCATATACAGATACGCAGTATTTT. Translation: CSVDPPYTDTQYF.

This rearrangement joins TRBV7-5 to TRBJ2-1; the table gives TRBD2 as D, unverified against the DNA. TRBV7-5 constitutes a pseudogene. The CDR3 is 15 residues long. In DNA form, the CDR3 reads TGTGCCTCGGGTAGCGGGGGACAACGAAGGGATGAGCAGTTCTTC. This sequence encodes CASGSGGQRRDEQFF.